This T cell receptor beta chain comes out of a study of cytomegalovirus exposure and HLA in healthy donors. General study results and limits: The listing of approximately 160 TCR beta chains classed them as cytomegalovirus-associated.

In the PCR, 60 Vbeta and 13 Jbeta primers were used. Clones were read by immunoSEQ multiplex PCR, and TCRdb kept only the in-frame ones, dropping some. The repertoire holds about 120,000 clones, 73% seen once, with around 4.1% in the top ten. Trimming took 2 bases from V and 4 from J, leaving 11 bases between them. The CDR3 contains 14 residues. The V gene's germline CDR1 is SGHAT and CDR2 FQNNGV. Details on this clone: Its antigen is still unknown.

Sample: PBMCs. The chain links TRBV11-2 to TRBJ1-1; tentative D call: TRBD1 (6 bases). The origin of this receptor is a woman aged 40 to 50 in good health and CMV-seronegative. The CDR3 coding sequence is TGTGCCAGCAGCTTACAACAGGGATCCACTGAAGCTTTCTTT. Its translation: CASSLQQGSTEAFF.